This T cell receptor (beta chain) was found in a study of CD8 T cells in Susac syndrome. The overall study: Intravenous immunoglobulin alone or corticosteroids were being given to patients with Susac syndrome at blood draw, unless they were therapy-naive. Study-wide results and limits: Susac-specific public clones found in total CD8+ repertoires numbered some 17, and those in CD8+ TEMRA repertoires numbered 4 to 6.

When the RNA was reverse transcribed, random hexamers were used with an input of roughly 0.5 to 1 ug. TCRdb reprocessed the immunoSEQ multiplex PCR reads with MiXCR, giving one entry per CDR3 protein. The sample includes about 130,000 distinct CDR3 sequences, about 95% of them seen just once. Germline V gives CDR1 ENHRY, CDR2 SYGVKD. Trimming cost V 8 bases and J 4 bases, with 15 bases left between them. The CDR3 extends over 13 amino acids. With regard to this clonotype: Its antigen is not identified.

The gene calls are TRBV10-3 and TRBJ2-7; D call uncertain. The sequencing input was CD8+ T cells from PBMCs. The sequence was obtained from a human donor with Susac syndrome. The CDR3 nucleotides read TGTGCCATCCAACCCAACCGTCTTTACGAGCAGTACTTC. Residues: CAIQPNRLYEQYF.